This T cell receptor (beta chain) comes out of a study of cytomegalovirus exposure and HLA in healthy donors. Whole-study findings and limits: High sensitivity and specificity were reportedly achieved when the classifier diagnosed cytomegalovirus status. The authors confirmed in vitro that a few CMV-associated chains were specific for CMV antigens. Subsequent analysis revealed that first-cohort TCR clusters tended to co-occur in the approximately 120 validation repertoires.

Concerning this clone itself: Its antigen remains unknown.

Sequenced by immunoSEQ multiplex PCR; TCRdb stores in-frame clones only, minus some. The sample includes 100,000 to 150,000 clones, about 88% of them seen just once. This CDR3 contains 15 residues. Germline assignment: CDR1 SGHRS and CDR2 YFSETQ. V was pared by 4 bases and J by 1 base, with 14 bases between. Input material: PBMCs. The TCR sequence derives from a woman under 30 in good health and CMV-seronegative. The rearrangement joins TRBV5-1 to TRBJ1-1; tentative D call: TRBD1 (5 bases). Here the CDR3 DNA reads TGCGCCAGCAGCATGCGGACACTGGGGAACACTGAAGCTTTCTTT. Translating gives CASSMRTLGNTEAFF.